Below are 23 T cell receptor beta chains sequenced from a single sample in a study of T cell repertoires in cytomegalovirus infection. MiXCR was run by TCRdb on the reads, yielding one entry per CDR3 protein. The top ten hold 13% of the sample, which has about 900,000 distinct CDR3 sequences, approximately 30% seen once. For these receptors, no antigen is known. Here the sequenced sample was cultured CD8+ T cells from PBMCs, taken from culture after CMV antigen stimulation. The source of these receptors is a human donor in good health (CMV status not recorded). Some clones in this sample may be carry-over from other donors' samples.

This chain links TRBV6-2 or TRBV6-3 with TRBJ2-1; the match to TRBD2 covers 7 bases. V lost 0 bases to trimming and J lost 2 bases; unmatched junction nucleotides: 4. Germline V gives CDR1 MNHEY, CDR2 SVGEGT. The CDR3 spans 16 residues. The CDR3 is CASSYSREGPYNEQFF. The DNA for the CDR3 is TGTGCCAGCAGTTACTCGAGGGAGGGACCCTACAATGAGCAGTTCTTC.

The V call is TRBV5-1, the J call TRBJ2-3; D is unclear. Germline V gives CDR1 SGHRS, CDR2 YFSETQ. V was cut by 0 bases and J by 3 bases, with 11 bases left in between. This CDR3 has 15 residues. The CDR3 DNA follows: TGCGCCAGCAGCTTGGAACAGCCGATGACAGATACGCAGTATTTT. This encodes CASSLEQPMTDTQYF.

In its sample, this clonotype was seen many times. The J gene is TRBJ2-3, the V gene TRBV7-8, with 12 bases lining up with TRBD2. This CDR3 is built from 15 residues. From germline, CDR1 is SGHVS and CDR2 FQNEAQ. V lost 5 bases to trimming and J lost 4 bases; unmatched junction nucleotides: 4. CDR3 DNA sequence: TGTGCCAGCAGCCGGACTAGCGGGGCCGCAGATACGCAGTATTTT. Its translation: CASSRTSGAADTQYF. Supplemented by reference TRBV7-8 and TRBJ2-3, the full variable domain reads GAGVSQSPRYKVAKRGQDVALRCDPISGHVSLFWYQQALGQGPEFLTYFQNEAQLDKSGLPSDRFFAERPEGSVSTLKIQRTQQEDSAVYLCASSRTSGAADTQYFGPGTRLTVL.

This clonotype was detected ten times or more. The V call is TRBV7-2, the J call TRBJ1-5; the D is unclear. Germline lookup yields CDR1 SGHTA and CDR2 FQGNSA. The length of the CDR3 is 13 residues. V gave up 0 bases and J gave up 4 bases, with 4 bases separating them. In DNA, the CDR3 is TGTGCCAGCAGCTTAGCCCGGAATCAGCCCCAGCATTTT. Its translation: CASSLARNQPQHF.

This chain links TRBV27 with TRBJ1-6; the D is unclear. Germline V gene data show CDR1 as MNHEY and CDR2 as SMNVEV (reference sequence). The CDR3 is made up of 15 amino acids. The V end was cut by 8 bases, the J end by 0 bases, with 11 bases between. Here the CDR3 reads CASASSGSYNSPLHF. Written as DNA, the CDR3 is TGTGCCAGCGCCTCATCGGGCTCCTATAATTCACCCCTCCACTTT.

This clonotype was seen once. A read error may account for a junction end that differs from germline. The CDR3 protein is CASNLGGKETQYF. CDR3 in DNA: TGTGCCAGCAACTTAGGAGGGAAAGAGACCCAGTACTTC. The J gene is TRBJ2-5, the V gene TRBV11-1, with D maybe TRBD2 (6 bases). The CDR3 runs 13 residues. Germline lookup yields CDR1 SGHAT and CDR2 FQDESV (reference sequence). Full variable domain (missing parts from reference TRBV11-1 and TRBJ2-5): EAEVAQSPRYKITEKSQAVAFWCDPISGHATLYWYRQILGQGPELLVQFQDESVVDDSQLPKDRFSAERLKGVDSTLKIQPAELGDSAMYLCASNLGGKETQYFGPGTRLLVL.

Comments on this clonotype: This may be a read error, as it is one base from a much larger clone. The rearrangement uses TRBV12-3 or TRBV12-4 and TRBJ1-2; D remains ambiguous. The germline V and J ends were trimmed by 10 bases and 10 bases, with 16 bases remaining between them. The CDR3 totals 11 residues. CDR3 residues: CANQVAQDYTF. In nucleotides, the CDR3 is TGTGCCAATCAGGTGGCCCAGGACTACACCTTC.

V usage is TRBV27 and J usage is TRBJ2-1; a weak D match, TRBD1 (9 bases). V gave up 7 bases and J gave up 4 bases, with 20 bases separating them. The V gene's germline CDR1 is MNHEY and CDR2 SMNVEV (reference sequence). The CDR3 loop spans 16 amino acids. CDR3 sequence reads: CASTRGGTGTYNEQFF. The CDR3 DNA sequence: TGTGCCAGCACCCGGGGGGGGACAGGGACTTACAATGAGCAGTTCTTC.

This clonotype was recorded a few times. The CDR3 DNA is TGTGCCAGCAGCATTAGGACAGTTTCTAACTATGGCTACACCTTC. This sequence encodes CASSIRTVSNYGYTF. The chain combines TRBV28 with TRBJ1-2; a weak D match, TRBD1 (6 bases). V was cut by 6 bases and J by 0 bases, with 14 bases left in between. The germline V gene has CDR1 MDHEN and CDR2 SYDVKM. CDR3 length: 15 amino acids.

This clonotype appeared a few times. Here the CDR3 reads CSARDILLAGGLVEQFF. CDR3 nucleotide sequence: TGCAGTGCTAGAGACATATTACTAGCGGGGGGGCTAGTTGAGCAGTTCTTC. This rearrangement joins TRBV20-1 to TRBJ2-1, with 13 bases aligning to TRBD2. V trimming: 0 bases; J trimming: 9 bases; junction bases outside the gene matches: 11. Germline lookup yields CDR1 DFQATT and CDR2 SNEGSKA (reference sequence). CDR3 length equals 17 residues.

The chain uses TRBV5-1 and TRBJ2-3; TRBD2 aligns across 7 bases. Germline lookup yields CDR1 SGHRS and CDR2 YFSETQ. With V trimmed by 0 bases and J by 4 bases, 5 bases remained unmatched. The CDR3 is 15 amino acids. The CDR3 spells CASSLERGGADTQYF. In DNA form, the CDR3 reads TGCGCCAGCAGCTTGGAGCGGGGAGGGGCAGATACGCAGTATTTT.

This rearrangement joins TRBV7-9 to TRBJ2-7; 11 positions match TRBD2. This CDR3 comprises 16 residues. Trimming cost V 5 bases and J 4 bases; bases outside gene matches: 10. In germline, CDR1 is SEHNR, CDR2 FQNEAQ (reference sequence). The CDR3 loop is CASSPSSSGGAYEQYF. For the CDR3, the DNA is TGTGCCAGCAGCCCCTCGAGTAGCGGGGGGGCTTACGAGCAGTACTTC.

The V call is TRBV7-9, the J call TRBJ2-2; tentatively, D is TRBD1 or TRBD2 (5 bases each). With 2 bases removed from V and 5 bases from J, the gap between germline ends came to 18 bases. The germline gives CDR1 SEHNR, CDR2 FQNEAQ (reference sequence). The CDR3 covers 17 residues. DNA of the CDR3: TGTGCCAGCAGCTTATACGGGGAACCCAGGGAGACCGGGGAGCTGTTTTTT. Its protein product is CASSLYGEPRETGELFF.

In the case of this clonotype: Given a much more abundant clone one base away, this may be a read error. The chain couples TRBV7-9 to TRBJ1-4; 12 positions match TRBD1. This CDR3 has 13 amino acids. Germline V gene data show CDR1 as SEHNR and CDR2 as FQNEAQ (reference sequence). Unmatched junction bases numbered 5, after V lost 10 bases and J lost 8 bases. The CDR3 bases are TGTGCCATCGGGACAGGGGGCCACGAAAAACTGTTTTTT. Its protein product is CAIGTGGHEKLFF.

As concerns this clonotype: This may arise from a read error, as a much more abundant clone is one base away. This sequence joins TRBV7-2 and TRBJ2-7; D gene ambiguous. The CDR3 has 12 residues. The germline V gene encodes CDR1 SGHTA and CDR2 FQGNSA. CDR3 sequence reads: CASGQYPYGQYF. Written as DNA, the CDR3 is TGTGCCAGCGGGCAGTACCCTTACGGGCAGTACTTC.

The chain links TRBV6-5 to TRBJ2-1; possibly TRBD2 for D (5 bases). This CDR3 has 18 residues. Trimming pared 2 bases from V and 8 bases from J, leaving 25 bases between. Germline CDR1 MNHEY, CDR2 SVGAGI. CDR3 loop: CASSYKAPDYGFSYEQFF. CDR3 nucleotide sequence: TGTGCCAGCAGTTACAAGGCACCAGACTATGGCTTTTCCTATGAGCAGTTCTTC.

This clonotype was seen only once. V usage is TRBV3-1 and J usage is TRBJ2-1; 7 nucleotides line up with TRBD2. The CDR3 sequence is 16 residues long. The germline V gene has CDR1 LGHDT and CDR2 YNNKEL (reference sequence). V shed 4 bases, J shed 4 bases, and the junction held 10 bases outside the gene matches. The chain's CDR3 is CASSPPSGGKYNEQFF. Written as DNA, the CDR3 is TGTGCCAGCAGCCCCCCATCGGGGGGAAAATACAATGAGCAGTTCTTC.

This sequence joins TRBV20-1 and TRBJ2-7, with unresolved D. V lost 0 bases to trimming and J lost 3 bases, with 6 bases between them. The CDR3 length is 12 residues. Germline V CDR1 and CDR2: DFQATT, SNEGSKA (reference sequence). In nucleotides, the CDR3 is TGCAGTGCTAGAGAGCGGCTCTACGAGCAGTACGTC. Protein product: CSARERLYEQYV.

In this sample, this clonotype turned up many times. V and J are TRBV7-9 and TRBJ2-3; 9 positions match TRBD2. Germline lookup yields CDR1 SEHNR and CDR2 FQNEAQ (reference sequence). CDR3 length equals 16 residues. The junction had 7 bases not matched to a gene; V was cut back by 2 bases and J by 4 bases. CDR3 in amino acids: CASSLRKVAGADTQYF. The CDR3 DNA reads TGTGCCAGCAGCTTAAGGAAAGTAGCGGGGGCAGATACGCAGTATTTT.

This clonotype was detected only a few times. This chain uses TRBV7-6 with TRBJ2-2; 7 positions match TRBD2. This CDR3 spans 16 amino acids. J was trimmed by 6 bases and V by 5 bases; bases with no gene match: 12. Germline CDR1 reads SGHVS; CDR2 reads FNYEAQ. The CDR3 DNA reads TGTGCCAGCAGCCCCCCGACTAGCTTAAGGCCCGGGGAGCTGTTTTTT. It codes for CASSPPTSLRPGELFF.

This chain joins TRBV19 and TRBJ2-1, with 10 bases aligning to TRBD2. J lost 8 bases, V lost 10 bases, and 8 bases had no gene match. This CDR3 has 13 amino acids. Germline lookup yields CDR1 LNHDA and CDR2 SQIVND (reference sequence). This CDR3 is CATASGGSDEQFF. As DNA, the CDR3 is TGTGCCACGGCTAGCGGGGGATCTGATGAGCAGTTCTTC.

This clonotype was seen more than once but under ten times. CDR3: CASSEGASNQPQHF. The CDR3 DNA reads as TGTGCCAGCAGTGAGGGGGCGAGCAATCAGCCCCAGCATTTT. The chain combines TRBV25-1 with TRBJ1-5; the D gene is possibly TRBD1 (6 bases). The CDR3 extends over 14 amino acids. Per germline, CDR1 MGHDK and CDR2 SYGVNS. V was trimmed by 3 bases and J by 1 base, leaving 7 bases between them.

The J gene is TRBJ1-5, the V gene TRBV20-1; D remains ambiguous. The CDR3 contains 13 residues. The V end lost 5 bases, the J end lost 0 bases, and 8 bases lay between the germline ends. Germline-derived CDR1 and CDR2 are DFQATT and SNEGSKA (reference sequence). CDR3 sequence (DNA): TGCAGTGCTGGAAAGCATAGCAATCAGCCCCAGCATTTT. Protein product: CSAGKHSNQPQHF.